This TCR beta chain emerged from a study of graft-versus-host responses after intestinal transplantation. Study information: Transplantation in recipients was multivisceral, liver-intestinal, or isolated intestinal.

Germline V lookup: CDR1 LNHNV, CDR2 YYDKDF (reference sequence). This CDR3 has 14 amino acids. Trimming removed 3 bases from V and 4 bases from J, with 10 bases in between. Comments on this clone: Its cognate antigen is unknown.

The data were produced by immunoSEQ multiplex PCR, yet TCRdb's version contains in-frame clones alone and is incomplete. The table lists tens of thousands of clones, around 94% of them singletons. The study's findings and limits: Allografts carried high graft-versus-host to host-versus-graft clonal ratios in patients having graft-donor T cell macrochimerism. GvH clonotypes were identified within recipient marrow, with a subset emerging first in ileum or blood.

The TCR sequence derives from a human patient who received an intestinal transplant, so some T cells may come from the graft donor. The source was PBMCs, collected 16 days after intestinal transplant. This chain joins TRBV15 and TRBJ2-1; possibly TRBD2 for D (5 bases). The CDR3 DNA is TGTGCCACCAGCAGGTGGACTGGTTACAATGAGCAGTTCTTC. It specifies CATSRWTGYNEQFF.